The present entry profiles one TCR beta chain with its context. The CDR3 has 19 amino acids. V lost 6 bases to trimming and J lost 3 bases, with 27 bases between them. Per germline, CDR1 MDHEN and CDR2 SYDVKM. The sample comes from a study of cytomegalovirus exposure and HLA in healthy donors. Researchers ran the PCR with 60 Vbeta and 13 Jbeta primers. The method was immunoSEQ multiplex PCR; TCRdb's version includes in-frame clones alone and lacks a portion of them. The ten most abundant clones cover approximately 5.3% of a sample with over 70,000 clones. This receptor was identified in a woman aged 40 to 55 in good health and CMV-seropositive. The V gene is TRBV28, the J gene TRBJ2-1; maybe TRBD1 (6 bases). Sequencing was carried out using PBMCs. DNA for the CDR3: TGTGCCAGCAGAAGCGACCCCCGGGGCTCCCCGGACAGCTACAATGAGCAGTTCTTC. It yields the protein CASRSDPRGSPDSYNEQFF.